The source of this TCR beta chain is a study of OX40 agonist ivuxolimab in advanced cancers. A note on the overall study: Ivuxolimab was an agonistic, fully human IgG2 monoclonal antibody directed against OX40 (CD134), a costimulatory receptor. Intravenous ivuxolimab was administered to patients every 2 weeks at six dose levels: 0.01, 0.1, 0.3, 1.5, 3 and 10 mg/kg. Among the roughly 52 dose-escalation patients, 19 had hepatocellular carcinoma, around 15 melanoma, 9 renal cell carcinoma and 9 head and neck cancer. The dose-escalation cohort was roughly 83% male with a mean age of about 58 years, ranging from roughly 20 to 80. Prior anti-PD-1, anti-PD-L1 or anti-CTLA-4 therapy was permitted, and checkpoint inhibitors had been received by roughly 40% of dose-escalation patients. Partial responses occurred in three dose-escalation patients: two with cutaneous melanoma and one with hepatocellular carcinoma. The point of sequencing TCRbeta in the periphery was to test whether ivuxolimab changed TCR sequence diversity and drove clonal T-cell expansion. The monotherapy dose-escalation portion (N ≈ 52 patients) of the phase I ivuxolimab trial is reported in the paper. Findings and caveats that apply to the study as a whole: After ivuxolimab, CD8+ T cells had more expanded clones than CD4+ T cells on average. At doses of 0.1 to 3.0 mg/kg, clonal expansion of both CD4+ and CD8+ T cells in blood was seen between baseline and week 6. In the 0.1-3.0 mg/kg groups, partial responders were among the patients with the lowest normalized peripheral clonal expansion, particularly in CD8+ T cells. Low levels of normalized T-cell clonal expansion were also shown by some nonresponding patients. The antigen specificity of the peripheral T cells that underwent clonal expansion was not determined.

The CDR3 covers 13 residues, taking in both the cysteine and the phenylalanine. Just CDR3 DNA is preserved here, 39 bases in frame from base 1. Sequences MGHDK (CDR1) and SYGVNS (CDR2) are obtained from the germline V gene. V and J lose 7 bases and 1 base, and a span of 10 bases separates them. To sequence the TCRbeta CDR3 region, genomic DNA was isolated from the sorted cells. The immunoSEQ Assay was used to sequence the TCRbeta CDR3 regions. TCRdb re-hosts the immuneACCESS table, in-frame sequences only. Its copies lack some clones; in the studies checked, an unresolved V gene accounts for under half of them, and the cause for the rest is not known. In all, the sample holds 77,000 or so clones, and over 85% of those were seen once. The biggest ten clones account for more than 0.3% of the sample. About this clone itself: Its antigen remains undetermined. No base quality values were provided; no much bigger clone lies one nucleotide off.

The trial excluded patients who had a history of autoimmune disease or were on systemic immunosuppression. Peripheral blood for TCR sequencing was collected from all dose cohorts at baseline, on cycle 4 day 1, and on cycle 7 day 1. Samples came from an open-label, multicenter, first-in-human phase I dose-escalation trial of ivuxolimab. Adults with locally advanced or metastatic melanoma, renal cell carcinoma, hepatocellular carcinoma or head and neck squamous cell carcinoma were enrolled in the trial. Before TCR sequencing, CD4+ T cells and CD8+ T cells from peripheral blood were sorted into separate populations.

The sequenced sample was CD4+ or CD8+ T cells sorted from blood, obtained in a trial of the OX40 agonist ivuxolimab. The chain joins TRBV25-1 to TRBJ1-1; no confident D gene assignment can be made. This sequence was found in an adult with an advanced solid tumor such as melanoma, head and neck, liver or kidney cancer. The nucleotides read TGTGCCAGCACCCTGAGCGAGAACACTGAAGCTTTCTTT. Its coded protein is CASTLSENTEAFF.